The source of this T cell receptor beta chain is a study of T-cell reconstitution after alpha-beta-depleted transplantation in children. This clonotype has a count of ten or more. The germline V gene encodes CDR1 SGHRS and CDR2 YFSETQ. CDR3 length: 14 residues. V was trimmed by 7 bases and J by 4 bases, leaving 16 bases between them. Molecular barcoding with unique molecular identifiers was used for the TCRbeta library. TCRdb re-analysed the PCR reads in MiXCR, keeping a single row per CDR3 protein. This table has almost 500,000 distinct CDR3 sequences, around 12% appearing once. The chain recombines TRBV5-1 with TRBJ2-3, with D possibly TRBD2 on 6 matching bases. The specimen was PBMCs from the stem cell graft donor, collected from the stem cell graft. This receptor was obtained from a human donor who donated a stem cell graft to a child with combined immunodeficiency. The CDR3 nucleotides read TGCGCCAGCCAAAGAAACCCGGGGGCAGATACGCAGTATTTT. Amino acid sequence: CASQRNPGADTQYF.